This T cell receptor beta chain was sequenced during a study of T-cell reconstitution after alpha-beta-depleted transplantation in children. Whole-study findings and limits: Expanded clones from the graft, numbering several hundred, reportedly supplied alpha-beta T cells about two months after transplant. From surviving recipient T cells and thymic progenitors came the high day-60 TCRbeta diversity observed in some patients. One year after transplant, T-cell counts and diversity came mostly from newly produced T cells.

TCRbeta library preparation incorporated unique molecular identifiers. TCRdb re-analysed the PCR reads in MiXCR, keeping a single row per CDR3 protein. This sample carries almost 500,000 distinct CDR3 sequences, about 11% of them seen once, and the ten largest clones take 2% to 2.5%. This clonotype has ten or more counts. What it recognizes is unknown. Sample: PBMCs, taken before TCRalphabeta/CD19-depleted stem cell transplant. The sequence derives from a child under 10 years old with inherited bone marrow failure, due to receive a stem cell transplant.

In DNA, the CDR3 is TGTGCCAGCAGTCCCATAGAACTAGCGGACCTATACAATGAGCAGTTCTTC. It specifies CASSPIELADLYNEQFF. The V gene is TRBV12-3 or TRBV12-4, the J gene TRBJ2-1; 8 bases are a match to TRBD2. Trimming took 5 bases from V and 4 from J; bases not matched to a gene: 13. This CDR3 has 17 amino acids.